This T cell receptor beta chain emerged from a study of blood T cell repertoires in COVID-19. This table comes from immunoSEQ multiplex PCR, and its TCRdb copy is limited to in-frame clones, with some not included. The sample holds hundreds of thousands of clones, under 90% seen once. Germline V gives CDR1 SGHKS, CDR2 YYEKEE (reference sequence). V dropped 0 bases and J dropped 5 bases, with 5 bases sitting between them. This CDR3 contains 12 residues. This sequence was found in a man aged 55 to 70 who had recovered from COVID-19. The sequenced material came from peripheral blood. This chain joins TRBV5-5 and TRBJ1-1; D unclear. The CDR3 DNA reads TGTGCCAGCAGCTTGGGGGCAACTGAAGCTTTCTTT. It specifies CASSLGATEAFF. The entire variable domain, with the rest obtained from reference TRBV5-5 and TRBJ1-1, is as follows: DAGVTQSPTHLIKTRGQQVTLRCSPISGHKSVSWYQQVLGQGPQFIFQYYEKEERGRGNFPDRFSARQFPNYSSELNVNALLLGDSALYLCASSLGATEAFFGQGTRLTVV.